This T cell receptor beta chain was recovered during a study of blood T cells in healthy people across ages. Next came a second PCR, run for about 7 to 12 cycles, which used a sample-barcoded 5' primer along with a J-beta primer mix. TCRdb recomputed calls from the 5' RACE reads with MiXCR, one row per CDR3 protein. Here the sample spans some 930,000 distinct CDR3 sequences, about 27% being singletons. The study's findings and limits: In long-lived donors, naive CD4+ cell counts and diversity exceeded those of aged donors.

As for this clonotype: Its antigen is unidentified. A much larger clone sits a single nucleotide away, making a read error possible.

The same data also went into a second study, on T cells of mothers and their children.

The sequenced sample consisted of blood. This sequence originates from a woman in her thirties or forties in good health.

In nucleotides, the CDR3 is TGTGCCAGCGGCCAAGGATACTACGAGCAGTACTTC. Amino acids: CASGQGYYEQYF. V usage is TRBV28 and J usage is TRBJ2-7; D is unclear. This CDR3 has 12 amino acids. The V end lost 8 bases, the J end lost 3 bases, and 11 bases lay between the germline ends. The germline V gene has CDR1 MDHEN and CDR2 SYDVKM.